This TCR beta chain was sequenced for a study of blood T cell repertoires in COVID-19. In the study overall: Sites in the United States, Italy and Spain provided acute and convalescent COVID-19 samples. Sources were T cells, B-cell-depleted T cells, or PBMCs; the material itself was cDNA or gDNA.

Under the authors' procedure: Cell counts per sample came from amplifying reference gene primers. Only in-frame clones appear in the TCRdb table, and some are missing; sequencing was by immunoSEQ multiplex PCR. V, J and clone size are taken as reported in that table, and D and trimming were inferred from the DNA itself. This sample has some 120,000 clones, with 88% found just once. Trimming took off 7 bases at V and 0 bases at J, with 10 bases between the two ends. Germline CDR1 and CDR2: SNHLY and FYNNEI. This CDR3 has 14 amino acids. The sequenced material came from peripheral blood. The J gene is TRBJ1-5, the V gene TRBV2, with D uncertain. This clonotype was sampled from a human donor in a cohort sampled during active COVID-19. As DNA, the CDR3 is TGTGCCAGCACTGGCGGGTATAGCAATCAGCCCCAGCATTTT. As protein: CASTGGYSNQPQHF. Full variable domain (remainder filled in from reference TRBV2 and TRBJ1-5): EPEVTQTPSHQVTQMGQEVILRCVPISNHLYFYWYRQILGQKVEFLVSFYNNEISEKSEIFDDQFSVERPDGSNFTLKIRSTKLEDSAMYFCASTGGYSNQPQHFGDGTRLSIL.